These T cell receptor beta chains were read from a single sample in a study of T cell repertoires in cytomegalovirus infection. TCRdb processed the reads anew with MiXCR; each CDR3 protein has one entry. The table has roughly 300,000 distinct CDR3 sequences, 20% to 30% seen once; the top ten hold roughly 13%. Sample: PBMCs. These receptors all stem from a human donor in good health (CMV status not recorded). Some clones in this sample may be carry-over from other donors' samples. CDR3s include the opening cysteine and the closing phenylalanine or tryptophan. A D gene is named only where the DNA matches it firmly. Size is omitted from some rows. Given values are once, few, many or a class for expanded clones.

clone_size d_call j_call v_call cdr3_nt cdr3_aa
- TRBD2 TRBJ2-7 TRBV7-2 TGTGCCAGCAGCTTAGGGGCTAGCGGGGGGATCTACGAGCAGTACTTC CASSLGASGGIYEQYF
few - TRBJ1-5 TRBV5-8 TGTGCCAGCAGCTTGTCCTTCCCTAGCAATCAGCCCCAGCATTTT CASSLSFPSNQPQHF
few TRBD1 TRBJ2-5 TRBV20-1 TGCAGTGCCATTCCGGGACAGTCCTTGGAGACCCAGTACTTC CSAIPGQSLETQYF
many - TRBJ2-7 TRBV7-2 TGTGCCAGCAGCCGCCCCCCGGGCCAAATTGACTGCGAGCAGTACTTC CASSRPPGQIDCEQYF
- TRBD2 TRBJ2-7 TRBV6-2/TRBV6-3 TGTGCCAGCAGTTTACCGGCGGGAGGAGGGTACGAGCAGTACTTC CASSLPAGGGYEQYF
- TRBD2 TRBJ2-3 TRBV20-1 TGCAGTGCCAACCCGCGGGAGGGCCGTGCGCAGTATTTT CSANPREGRAQYF
many - TRBJ2-1 TRBV12-3/TRBV12-4 TGTGCCAGCAGTTTCGCCGGGACTGACAATGAGCAGTTCTTC CASSFAGTDNEQFF
few - TRBJ1-1 TRBV7-9 TGTGCCAGCAGCTTAAAGGCCGGGGGGACTGAAGCTTTCTTT CASSLKAGGTEAFF
many - TRBJ2-3 TRBV28 TGTGCCAGCAGCAACGATCAGGGATCCGAAGATACGCAGTATTTT CASSNDQGSEDTQYF
few - TRBJ2-5 TRBV20-1 TGCAGTGCTAGAGAAGAGACCCAGTACTTC CSAREETQYF
many - TRBJ2-3 TRBV7-3 TGTGCCAGCAGCTCCCCGCCGGGGCATACGCAGTATTTT CASSSPPGHTQYF
few TRBD1 TRBJ2-1 TRBV7-2 TGTGCCAGCAGCTTAGGGACAGGGGGCTCGGATGAGCAGTTCTTC CASSLGTGGSDEQFF
many - TRBJ1-4 TRBV7-8 TGTGCCAGCAGCTTAGAGGTTCGGTGGCCAACTAATGAAAAACTGTTTTTT CASSLEVRWPTNEKLFF
- - TRBJ2-3 TRBV9 TGTGCCAGCAGCGTAGAGGGGAGAGCAGATACGCAGTATTTT CASSVEGRADTQYF
few - TRBJ2-6 TRBV12-3/TRBV12-4 TGTGCCAGCAGTTTGTGGCAGACCTCCTCTGGGGCCAACGTCCTGACTTTC CASSLWQTSSGANVLTF
- TRBD1 TRBJ2-7 TRBV9 TGTGCCAGCAGCGGAAACAGGGGGCGCCAATACGAGCAGTACTTC CASSGNRGRQYEQYF
many TRBD1 TRBJ2-1 TRBV7-2 TGTGCCAGCAGCTTAAATCCGGGACAGGGCACGAATGAGCAGTTCTTC CASSLNPGQGTNEQFF
many - TRBJ2-6 TRBV7-2 TGTGCCAGCAGCTTAGCTCCCCAGGAGGCTGGCGTCCTGACTTTC CASSLAPQEAGVLTF
- - TRBJ1-1 TRBV11-2 TGTGCCAGCAGCCCGCCCACAGGGCGCACTGAAGCTTTCTTT CASSPPTGRTEAFF
few TRBD1 TRBJ2-3 TRBV29-1 TGCAGCGTTTACCGACAGGGTTCACCAGATACGCAGTATTTT CSVYRQGSPDTQYF
- - TRBJ2-7 TRBV7-9 TGTGCCAGCAGCTTAGGGGAGCACGAGCAGTACTTC CASSLGEHEQYF
many TRBD1 TRBJ1-2 TRBV6-1 TGTGCCAGCAGTGAAAGGGCGAGGGGGCAGAATGGCTACACCTTC CASSERARGQNGYTF
few TRBD1 TRBJ2-2 TRBV6-5 TGTGCCAGCAGTTACCCGGCAGGGACAGAAAAGGCCGGGGAGCTGTTTTTT CASSYPAGTEKAGELFF
many TRBD1 TRBJ2-5 TRBV7-2 TGTGCCAGCAGCTTGGGACAGGGGGCGAAGACCCAGTACTTC CASSLGQGAKTQYF
- TRBD1 TRBJ2-7 TRBV5-5 TGTGCCAGCAGCATATCAGGGGGAAAGAACGAGCAGTACTTC CASSISGGKNEQYF
- - TRBJ2-3 TRBV6-1 TGTGCCAGCATGAGGGCCCCGGAGGTGAGCACAGATACGCAGTATTTT CASMRAPEVSTDTQYF
few TRBD1 TRBJ2-7 TRBV11-2 TGTGCCAGCAGCCCCGGGACAGGGGGCGCCTACTACGAGCAGTACTTC CASSPGTGGAYYEQYF
many TRBD2 TRBJ2-2 TRBV7-8 TGTGCCAGCAGTCCCGAGGGACTAACGACTATCGCGAACACCGGGGAGCTGTTTTTT CASSPEGLTTIANTGELFF
- TRBD2 TRBJ2-1 TRBV20-1 TGCAGTGCTAGAGATTCCTGGACTAGCCTCAGTGAGCAGTTCTTC CSARDSWTSLSEQFF
- - TRBJ1-4 TRBV7-3 TGTGCCGGCAGCTTCAACTTTGGGGGAACTGGGGCTAATGAAAAACTGTTTTTT CAGSFNFGGTGANEKLFF
few - TRBJ2-7 TRBV2 TGTGCCAGCAGTGCACACGGCTACGAGCAGTACTTC CASSAHGYEQYF
- - TRBJ1-2 TRBV6-2/TRBV6-3 TGTGCCAGCAGTTACCCACAGGAAAACTATGGCTACACCTTC CASSYPQENYGYTF
few - TRBJ2-7 TRBV6-2/TRBV6-3 TGTGCCAGCAGTGACGGGCCCCTTGGGACCTACGAGCAGTACTTC CASSDGPLGTYEQYF
- TRBD1 TRBJ1-5 TRBV25-1 TGTGCCAGCAGTGGCCCGGGACAGGGAAATCAGCCCCAGCATTTT CASSGPGQGNQPQHF
- - TRBJ2-3 TRBV5-1 TGCGCCAGCAGTATGACCCGGGGCAACACAGATACGCAGTATTTT CASSMTRGNTDTQYF
- - TRBJ2-7 TRBV10-3 TGTGCCATCAGTGGGGGTCCCTCCTACGAGCAGTACTTC CAISGGPSYEQYF
few TRBD1 TRBJ2-7 TRBV10-3 TGTGCCATCAGTTACGGGACAGGGGAATACGAGCAGTACTTC CAISYGTGEYEQYF
- - TRBJ1-1 TRBV11-3 TGTGCCAGCAGCCGGGGCAGGGAAGCTGAAGCTTTCTTT CASSRGREAEAFF
- - TRBJ2-3 TRBV12-3/TRBV12-4 TGTGCCAGCAGTTTGGACAGCCCAACAGATACGCAGTATTTT CASSLDSPTDTQYF
few - TRBJ2-5 TRBV7-2 TGTGCCAGCAGCCCTCGGTGGGGAGAGACCCAGTACTTC CASSPRWGETQYF
- - TRBJ2-6 TRBV10-3 TGTGCCATCAGTGAGAGCTCTGGGGCCAACGTCCTTACTTTC CAISESSGANVLTF
- - TRBJ1-1 TRBV5-1 TGCGCCAGCAGCACGGCCGGGGCTCGAGGGACTGAAGCTTTCTTT CASSTAGARGTEAFF
few - TRBJ2-3 TRBV28 TGTGCCAGCAGTTTCCGGGGGAATACGCAGTATTTT CASSFRGNTQYF
- TRBD1 TRBJ1-5 TRBV27 TGTGCCAGCAACAATCAGGGGGGGAATCAGCCCCAGCATTTT CASNNQGGNQPQHF
few - TRBJ2-5 TRBV7-8 TGTGCCAGCAGCTTAGTCCGAGGGCTTGGGGAGACCCAGTACTTC CASSLVRGLGETQYF
- - TRBJ2-2 TRBV7-2 TGTGCCAGCAGCTTAGCGAATGGGGTCACCGGGGAGCTGTTTTTT CASSLANGVTGELFF
many - TRBJ1-2 TRBV10-2 TGCGCCAGCAGGGGATTGGGGGTCAACTATGGCTACACCTTC CASRGLGVNYGYTF
- - TRBJ1-3 TRBV29-1 TGCAGCGTTGGGGGGGCCCGTGGAAACACCATATATTTT CSVGGARGNTIYF
many - TRBJ2-6 TRBV7-8 TGTGCCAGCAGCCCGTATGTCTCTGGGGCCAACGTCCTGACTTTC CASSPYVSGANVLTF
many TRBD1 TRBJ1-4 TRBV7-2 TGTGCCAGCAGCCCACCGGGACAGCTTAATGAAAAACTGTTTTTT CASSPPGQLNEKLFF
few - TRBJ1-1 TRBV6-1 TGTGCCAGCAGTGAAAACCAGGGACACACTGAAGCTTTCTTT CASSENQGHTEAFF
many - TRBJ1-3 TRBV7-2 TGTGCCAGCAGCAATAGGACAGTAGGGACGGGCACCATATATTTT CASSNRTVGTGTIYF
many - TRBJ2-1 TRBV7-3 TGTGCCAGCAGCTTACTCGTCAGCCCTTCCGAGCAGTTCTTC CASSLLVSPSEQFF
few - TRBJ2-1 TRBV24-1 TGTGCCACCAGTGGGACGGATCGCTCCTACAATGAGCAGTTCTTC CATSGTDRSYNEQFF
- TRBD2 TRBJ2-1 TRBV7-8 TGTGCCAGCAGCTTAGCGGGACTAGCATACAATGAGCAGTTCTTC CASSLAGLAYNEQFF